This T cell receptor beta chain is from a study of CD8 T cells in Susac syndrome. Random hexamers were used to reverse transcribe roughly 0.5 to 1 ug of RNA. Across 54 Vbeta and 13 Jbeta, immunoSEQ multiplex PCR amplified TCR beta CDR3. TCRdb redid the calling of the immunoSEQ multiplex PCR reads with MiXCR, one entry per CDR3 protein. The table records about 200,000 distinct CDR3 sequences, around 90% of them present only once. General study findings and limits: As acknowledged by the study, its TCR sequencing and HLA analysis included a relatively small number of individuals.

The multiple sclerosis control group was made up of treatment-naive patients with stable or active relapsing-remitting disease. TEMRA cells were enriched by FACS, while CD8+ and CD4+ T cells were obtained through a negative isolation that was performed magnetically. A remark on this clonotype: The antigen remains undetermined.

What was sequenced was CD8+ T cells from PBMCs. This clonotype originated in a human donor with multiple sclerosis.

CDR3 in DNA: TGTGCCACCGGGGGGTGGGACTATAACACTGAAGCTTTCTTT. Its protein product is CATGGWDYNTEAFF. The rearrangement joins TRBV10-3 to TRBJ1-1; tentative D call: TRBD1 (5 bases). This CDR3 region has 14 residues. With 10 bases removed from V and 2 bases from J, the gap between germline ends came to 17 bases. Germline values: CDR1 ENHRY, CDR2 SYGVKD.